The clone carrying this T cell receptor (beta chain) was counted only a few times. Antigen: not known. Second-dose intervals near 4 or 12 weeks were combined. Germline assignment: CDR1 LGHNA and CDR2 YNFKEQ. The CDR3 spans 16 residues. Trimming shortened V by 6 bases and J by 0 bases, and 16 bases separated the two germline ends. Profiling relied on immunoSEQ multiplex PCR, and the TCRdb table lists in-frame clones only, not all of them. The sample yields approximately 110,000 clones, roughly nine tenths seen once. The record originates from a study of T cell responses to AZD1222 COVID-19 vaccine. Points from the study as a whole: White British people made up most donors, females outnumbered males, and clonal diversity was possibly underestimated. At 160-218 and 743-854, vaccine-associated CD4 TCRs were dominant, and they spanned spike. Spike-specific TCR breadth and depth were elevated following two AZD1222 doses.

The specimen comprised peripheral blood, sampled 28 days after the second AZD1222 dose. The chain carries TRBV4-2 and TRBJ2-3; a weak D match, TRBD2 (6 bases). The receptor comes from an adult who received the AZD1222 COVID-19 vaccine. The CDR3 region has the DNA TGTGCCAGCAGTCGGGTATCGGGAGCTAGCACAGATACGCAGTATTTT. It encodes CASSRVSGASTDTQYF.